One and the same sample provided the 26 T cell receptor beta chains below, sequenced in a study of blood T cell repertoires in COVID-19. Clones were sequenced by immunoSEQ multiplex PCR, and TCRdb holds only the in-frame ones, with some missing. The sample lists about 230,000 clones; approximately 87% were seen once. Material: peripheral blood. These receptors were taken from a woman aged 70 to 79 with active or convalescent COVID-19.

The chain's CDR3 is CASSVSGGPYNEQFF. The CDR3 DNA follows: TGTGCCAGCAGCGTTTCGGGGGGCCCGTACAATGAGCAGTTCTTC. The chain uses TRBV9 and TRBJ2-1, with TRBD2 as a possible D gene (7 bases). The V gene lost 2 bases and the J gene lost 4 bases, with 13 bases spanning the gap. The CDR3 contains 15 residues. Per the germline V gene, CDR1 is SGDLS and CDR2 is YYNGEE.

V usage is TRBV19 and J usage is TRBJ1-5, with 10 positions matching TRBD1. The CDR3 is 16 residues long. CDR1 is LNHDA and CDR2 is SQIVND in the germline V gene (reference sequence). Unmatched junction bases numbered 8, after V lost 4 bases and J lost 5 bases. Here the CDR3 DNA reads TGTGCCAGTAGTACGCCGGGACAGGGGCCCCATCAGCCCCAGCATTTT. Residues: CASSTPGQGPHQPQHF. Together with reference TRBV19 and TRBJ1-5, the CDR3 gives the full variable domain: DGGITQSPKYLFRKEGQNVTLSCEQNLNHDAMYWYRQDPGQGLRLIYYSQIVNDFQKGDIAEGYSVSREKKESFPLTVTSAQKNPTAFYLCASSTPGQGPHQPQHFGDGTRLSIL.

The V gene is TRBV5-5, the J gene TRBJ1-1; possible D gene TRBD1, 5 bases. CDR3 length equals 15 residues. CDR1 and CDR2 (germline): SGHKS, YYEKEE (reference sequence). Trimming took 0 bases from V and 4 from J, leaving 13 bases between them. The CDR3 DNA follows: TGTGCCAGCAGCTTGGGAGCAGCAAGGGGCACTGAAGCTTTCTTT. This sequence encodes CASSLGAARGTEAFF. The whole variable domain, remainder taken from reference TRBV5-5 and TRBJ1-1, is DAGVTQSPTHLIKTRGQQVTLRCSPISGHKSVSWYQQVLGQGPQFIFQYYEKEERGRGNFPDRFSARQFPNYSSELNVNALLLGDSALYLCASSLGAARGTEAFFGQGTRLTVV.

The chain's CDR3 is CASSSYGLAGTEQYF. The DNA of the CDR3 is TGCGCCAGCAGCTCATATGGGCTAGCGGGAACCGAGCAGTACTTC. This rearrangement joins TRBV5-1 to TRBJ2-7; TRBD2 agrees at 9 bases. Per germline, CDR1 SGHRS and CDR2 YFSETQ. The CDR3 consists of 15 residues. V was pared by 3 bases and J by 6 bases, with 10 bases of the junction left unmatched.

This clone occurred once. J is TRBJ2-3 and V is TRBV23-1; D not resolved. TRBV23-1 is an ORF, and what it does is uncertain. The CDR3 is 17 residues long. The V and J ends lost 6 bases and 2 bases respectively, with 21 bases between them. The CDR3 DNA sequence: TGCGCCAGCAGACCCCCCCCGGCCCAAAGCGACACAGATACGCAGTATTTT. Translating it yields CASRPPPAQSDTDTQYF.

This clone has just one count. V and J are TRBV27 and TRBJ1-4, with D perhaps TRBD1 (5 bases). The CDR3 is 16 residues long. Trimming shortened V by 3 bases and J by 2 bases, and 13 bases separated the two germline ends. Germline values: CDR1 MNHEY, CDR2 SMNVEV (reference sequence). CDR3 region: CASSFSGVTTNEKLFF. DNA of the CDR3: TGTGCCAGCAGTTTTTCGGGGGTCACCACTAATGAAAAACTGTTTTTT.

This chain links TRBV5-1 with TRBJ1-1; D is ambiguous. Germline values: CDR1 SGHRS, CDR2 YFSETQ. The CDR3 consists of 16 residues. The V gene lost 0 bases and the J gene lost 0 bases, with 12 bases spanning the gap. CDR3 DNA: TGCGCCAGCAGCTTGGCGGCAGGCGATATGAACACTGAAGCTTTCTTT. It encodes CASSLAAGDMNTEAFF.

The chain is built from TRBV27 and TRBJ1-3, with a tentative D call TRBD1 (5 bases). CDR1 MNHEY and CDR2 SMNVEV come from the germline V gene (reference sequence). Between the trimmed V and J ends, which lost 0 bases and 2 bases, there was a span of 14 bases. The length of the CDR3 is 17 residues. The CDR3 sequence is CASSLSNTGAAGNTIYF. CDR3 nucleotides: TGTGCCAGCAGTTTATCGAATACAGGAGCTGCTGGAAACACCATATATTTT.

The rearrangement links TRBV5-4 to TRBJ1-2; D not certain. Germline-derived CDR1 and CDR2 are SGHNT and YYREEE (reference sequence). This CDR3 contains 13 residues. Trimming removed 1 base from V and 4 bases from J, with 8 bases in between. This CDR3 is CASSLTATYGYTF. The CDR3 DNA sequence: TGTGCCAGCAGCTTGACTGCTACCTATGGCTACACCTTC.

The rearrangement uses TRBV6-6 and TRBJ2-7; 8 bases agree with TRBD1. The CDR3 sequence is 14 residues long. CDR1 MNHNY and CDR2 SVGAGI come from the germline V gene (reference sequence). Germline trimming cut 6 bases from V and 6 bases from J; bases unmatched to any gene: 10. The CDR3 DNA reads as TGTGCCAGCAGCTACCGGACAGGGAGGCGCGAGCAGTACTTC. Encoded protein: CASSYRTGRREQYF.

The chain has TRBV30 and TRBJ1-2, with D maybe TRBD1 (5 bases). In germline, CDR1 is GTSNPN, CDR2 SVGIG (reference sequence). V gave up 7 bases and J gave up 4 bases, with 10 bases separating them. CDR3 length: 11 amino acids. CDR3 residues: CASQAFYGYTF. Here the CDR3 DNA reads TGTGCCTCACAGGCCTTCTATGGCTACACCTTC.

This chain joins TRBV6-5 and TRBJ1-2; D perhaps matches TRBD1 (6 bases). CDR3 length: 14 residues. Trimming removed 0 bases at V and 13 bases at J, with 18 bases between. The germline CDR1 and CDR2 sequences are MNHEY and SVGAGI. CDR3 sequence reads: CASSYSSSFRQVTF. The CDR3 DNA reads as TGTGCCAGCAGTTACTCATCATCATTTAGACAGGTCACCTTC.

V is TRBV9 and J is TRBJ2-1; 11 bases fit TRBD2. CDR3 length: 15 residues. Germline values: CDR1 SGDLS, CDR2 YYNGEE. V lost 4 bases, J lost 7 bases, and 7 bases stayed unmatched. The CDR3 DNA follows: TGTGCCAGCAGCCCTCCGGGACTAGCGGTGAATGAGCAGTTCTTC. Its translation is CASSPPGLAVNEQFF.

The chain combines TRBV4-1 with TRBJ2-5; 12 bases are shared with TRBD2. This CDR3 region has 19 residues. V lost 1 base to trimming and J lost 5 bases; unmatched junction nucleotides: 14. In germline, CDR1 is MGHRA, CDR2 YSYEKL. CDR3: CASSQAALAGGPSRETQYF. DNA for the CDR3: TGCGCCAGCAGCCAAGCAGCACTAGCGGGAGGTCCCTCCAGGGAGACCCAGTACTTC.

Of note for this clone: Other DNA variants within this sample encode the same CDR3. The gene calls are TRBV3-1 (or the pseudogene TRBV3-2) and TRBJ1-1, with D possibly being TRBD1 (5 bases). V gave up 4 bases and J gave up 4 bases, with 10 bases separating them. Germline-derived CDR1 and CDR2 are LGHDT and YNNKEL (reference sequence). The CDR3 spans 13 residues. CDR3 in amino acids: CASSPPGGTEAFF. CDR3 DNA: TGTGCCAGCAGCCCTCCGGGGGGCACTGAAGCTTTCTTT.

This clone has more than one count but fewer than ten. Other DNA sequences in this specimen translate into the identical CDR3. The chain joins TRBV18 to TRBJ2-5; no reliable D call. V dropped 4 bases and J dropped 1 base, with 7 bases sitting between them. This CDR3 region has 13 residues. Germline assignment: CDR1 KGHSH and CDR2 LQKENI. The CDR3 DNA reads as TGTGCCAGCTCACGCACAGCCCAAGAGACCCAGTACTTC. Translation gives CASSRTAQETQYF.

V and J are TRBV5-4 and TRBJ2-7; 11 bases line up with TRBD2. Germline CDR1 SGHNT, CDR2 YYREEE (reference sequence). This CDR3 has 16 residues. The V gene end was trimmed by 6 bases and the J gene end by 2 bases; junction bases not matched to a gene: 10. CDR3: CASKPYSGRAPYEQYF. The CDR3 coding sequence is TGTGCCAGCAAACCCTATAGCGGGAGGGCCCCCTACGAGCAGTACTTC. The variable domain in full, completed from reference TRBV5-4 and TRBJ2-7, reads ETGVTQSPTHLIKTRGQQVTLRCSSQSGHNTVSWYQQALGQGPQFIFQYYREEENGRGNFPPRFSGLQFPNYSSELNVNALELDDSALYLCASKPYSGRAPYEQYFGPGTRLTVT.

The rearrangement links TRBV6-5 to TRBJ1-2, with 7 positions matching TRBD1. The CDR3 has 14 residues. After removal of 6 bases from V and 4 bases from J, the junction contained 8 bases not matched to a gene. The germline V gene encodes CDR1 MNHEY and CDR2 SVGAGI. The CDR3 here is CASRAIQGTYGYTF. The DNA for the CDR3 is TGTGCCAGCAGGGCAATACAGGGGACCTATGGCTACACCTTC.

This chain links TRBV19 with TRBJ2-1; a possible D gene is TRBD1 (6 bases). The CDR3 sequence is 14 residues long. The V gene's germline CDR1 is LNHDA and CDR2 SQIVND (reference sequence). V was clipped by 7 bases and J by 6 bases, with 16 bases between them. Here the CDR3 DNA reads TGTGCCAGTACTGATAGTCAGGGGTTCAATGAGCAGTTCTTC. It translates to CASTDSQGFNEQFF.

The chain uses TRBV3-1 (or the pseudogene TRBV3-2) and TRBJ1-3, with 7 bases identical to TRBD1. From germline, CDR1 is LGHDT and CDR2 YNNKEL (reference sequence). The ends lost 2 bases at V and 3 bases at J; junction bases unmatched: 10. The CDR3 is 17 residues long. CDR3 amino acids: CASSQYFRQGRGNTIYF. The CDR3 DNA sequence: TGTGCCAGCAGCCAATACTTCAGACAGGGCCGTGGAAACACCATATATTTT.

The chain carries TRBV5-4 and TRBJ1-2; 9 positions match TRBD1. The CDR3 is made up of 14 amino acids. Trimming at V came to 4 bases and at J to 4 bases, leaving 5 bases not matched to a gene. From germline, CDR1 is SGHNT and CDR2 YYREEE (reference sequence). The CDR3 sequence is CASSTTGGAYGYTF. The CDR3 DNA follows: TGTGCCAGCAGCACTACAGGGGGCGCCTATGGCTACACCTTC.

CDR3 coding DNA: TGTGCCAGCGAGACAGGGACTAACTATGGCTACACCTTC. It yields the protein CASETGTNYGYTF. V gene TRBV28 combines with J gene TRBJ1-2; 7 bases map to TRBD1. Germline CDR1 reads MDHEN; CDR2 reads SYDVKM. V lost 8 bases, J lost 0 bases, and 3 bases stayed unmatched. The CDR3 has 13 residues.

This clone showed up many times. The V and J genes are TRBV7-9 and TRBJ2-7; unclear D gene. Germline V gene sequence: CDR1 SEHNR, CDR2 FQNEAQ (reference sequence). V lost 3 bases to trimming and J lost 2 bases, with 17 bases between them. This CDR3 comprises 16 residues. CDR3 residues: CASSFYPDNLPYEQYF. The CDR3 DNA sequence: TGTGCCAGCAGCTTCTATCCCGACAACCTCCCCTACGAGCAGTACTTC.

This clone was observed once. V and J are TRBV5-6 and TRBJ2-1, with D hard to call. The CDR3 spans 12 residues. V lost 2 bases and J 10 bases, leaving 10 bases between the germline ends. Germline V gene lookup returns CDR1 SGHDT and CDR2 YYEEEE. The CDR3 spells CASSFLGGEQFF. CDR3 DNA sequence: TGTGCCAGCAGCTTCCTAGGCGGAGAGCAGTTCTTC.

This clone was seen just once. This chain joins TRBV5-1 and TRBJ2-7, with D perhaps matching TRBD1 (5 bases). CDR1 and CDR2 (germline): SGHRS, YFSETQ. CDR3 length: 15 residues. The V end was cut by 1 base, the J end by 0 bases, with 11 bases between. The chain's CDR3 is CASSLTGLSSYEQYF. CDR3 DNA sequence: TGCGCCAGCAGCTTGACAGGTCTGAGCTCCTACGAGCAGTACTTC.

This chain uses TRBV9 with TRBJ1-2; 9 bases line up with TRBD1. Losses at the gene ends were 3 bases for V and 2 bases for J; bases not matched to a gene: 2. The CDR3 has 14 residues. The germline CDR1 and CDR2 sequences are SGDLS and YYNGEE. The CDR3: CASSAGTGNYGYTF. The CDR3 DNA is TGTGCCAGCAGCGCCGGGACAGGGAACTATGGCTACACCTTC.